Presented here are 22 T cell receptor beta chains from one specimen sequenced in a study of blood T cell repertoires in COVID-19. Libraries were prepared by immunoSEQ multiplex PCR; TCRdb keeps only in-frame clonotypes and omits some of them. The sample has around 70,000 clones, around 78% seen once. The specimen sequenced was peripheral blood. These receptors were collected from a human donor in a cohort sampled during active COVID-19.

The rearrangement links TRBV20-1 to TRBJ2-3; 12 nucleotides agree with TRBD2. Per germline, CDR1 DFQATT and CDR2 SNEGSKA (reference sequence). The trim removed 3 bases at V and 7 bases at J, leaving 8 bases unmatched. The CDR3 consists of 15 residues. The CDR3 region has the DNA TGCAGTGCTAGTTCAACTAGCGGGAGGAGGTATACGCAGTATTTT. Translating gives CSASSTSGRRYTQYF.

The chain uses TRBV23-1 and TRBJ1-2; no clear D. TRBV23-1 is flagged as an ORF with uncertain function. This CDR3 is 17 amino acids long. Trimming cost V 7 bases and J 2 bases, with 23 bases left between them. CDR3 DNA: TGCGCCAGCACCGACGAGAGGATTTTCGGGTCCAACTATGGCTACACCTTC. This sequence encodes CASTDERIFGSNYGYTF.

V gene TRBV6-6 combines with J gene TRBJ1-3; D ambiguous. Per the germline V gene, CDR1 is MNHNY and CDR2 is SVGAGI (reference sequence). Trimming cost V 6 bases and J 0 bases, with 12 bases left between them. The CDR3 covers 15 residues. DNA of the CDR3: TGTGCCAGCAGCCGACAATTCAGCTCTGGAAACACCATATATTTT. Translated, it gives CASSRQFSSGNTIYF.

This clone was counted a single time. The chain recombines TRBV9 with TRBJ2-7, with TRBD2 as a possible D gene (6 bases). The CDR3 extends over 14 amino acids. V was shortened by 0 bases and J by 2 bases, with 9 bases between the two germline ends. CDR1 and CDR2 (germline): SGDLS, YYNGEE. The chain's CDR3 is CASSVATGAYEQYF. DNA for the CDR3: TGTGCCAGCAGCGTAGCCACGGGGGCCTACGAGCAGTACTTC.

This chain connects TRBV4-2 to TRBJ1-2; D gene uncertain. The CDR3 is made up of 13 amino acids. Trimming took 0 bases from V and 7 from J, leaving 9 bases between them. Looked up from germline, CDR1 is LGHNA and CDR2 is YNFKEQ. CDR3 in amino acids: CASSQDAGFGYTF. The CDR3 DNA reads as TGTGCCAGCAGCCAAGATGCGGGGTTTGGCTACACCTTC.

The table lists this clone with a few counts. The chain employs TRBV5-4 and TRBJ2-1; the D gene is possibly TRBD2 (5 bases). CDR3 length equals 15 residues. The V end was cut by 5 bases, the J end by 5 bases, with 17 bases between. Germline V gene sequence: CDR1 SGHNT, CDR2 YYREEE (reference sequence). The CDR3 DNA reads TGTGCCAGCAGGAAAAAGATTCTAGCTGACAATGAGCAGTTCTTC. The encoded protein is CASRKKILADNEQFF.

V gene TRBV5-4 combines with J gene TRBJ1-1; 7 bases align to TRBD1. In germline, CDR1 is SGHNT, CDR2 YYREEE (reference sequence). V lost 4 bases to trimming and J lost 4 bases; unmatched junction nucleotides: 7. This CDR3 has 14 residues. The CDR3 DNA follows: TGTGCCAGCAGCCCCGACAGGGTAGGCACTGAAGCTTTCTTT. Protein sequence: CASSPDRVGTEAFF.

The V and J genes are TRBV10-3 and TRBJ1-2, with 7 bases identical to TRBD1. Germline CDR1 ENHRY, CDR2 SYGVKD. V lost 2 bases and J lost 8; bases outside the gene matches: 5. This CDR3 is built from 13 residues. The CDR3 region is CAISELTGVGYTF. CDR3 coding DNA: TGTGCCATCAGTGAGCTCACAGGGGTCGGCTACACCTTC.

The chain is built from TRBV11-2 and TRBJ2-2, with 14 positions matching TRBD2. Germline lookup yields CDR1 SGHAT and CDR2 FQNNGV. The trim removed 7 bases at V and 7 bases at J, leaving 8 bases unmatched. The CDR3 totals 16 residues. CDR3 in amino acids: CASTGTSGRSGGELFF. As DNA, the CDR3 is TGTGCCAGCACCGGGACTAGCGGGAGAAGCGGCGGGGAGCTGTTTTTT.

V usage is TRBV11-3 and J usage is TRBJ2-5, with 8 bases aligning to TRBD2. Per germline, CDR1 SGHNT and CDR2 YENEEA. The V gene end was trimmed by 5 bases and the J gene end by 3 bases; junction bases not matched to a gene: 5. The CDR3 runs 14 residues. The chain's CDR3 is CASSMTSAKETQYF. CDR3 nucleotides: TGTGCCAGCAGCATGACTAGCGCCAAAGAGACCCAGTACTTC.

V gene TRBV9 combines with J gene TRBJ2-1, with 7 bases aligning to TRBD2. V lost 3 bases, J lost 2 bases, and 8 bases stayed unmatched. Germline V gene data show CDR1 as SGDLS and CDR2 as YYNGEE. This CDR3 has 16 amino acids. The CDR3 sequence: CASSGLAGVAYNEQFF. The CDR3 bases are TGTGCCAGCAGCGGGCTGGCGGGAGTAGCCTACAATGAGCAGTTCTTC.

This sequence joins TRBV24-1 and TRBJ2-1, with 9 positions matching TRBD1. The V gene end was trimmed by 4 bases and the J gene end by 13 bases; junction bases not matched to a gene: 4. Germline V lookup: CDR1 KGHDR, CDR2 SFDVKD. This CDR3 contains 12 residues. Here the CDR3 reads CATSDADRGQFF. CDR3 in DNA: TGTGCCACCAGTGACGCGGACAGGGGCCAGTTCTTC.

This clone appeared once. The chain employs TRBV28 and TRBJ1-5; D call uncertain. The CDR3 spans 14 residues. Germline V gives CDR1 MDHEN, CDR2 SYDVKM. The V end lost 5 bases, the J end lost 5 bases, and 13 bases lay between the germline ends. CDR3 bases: TGTGCCAGCAGTCAGCCGGGTTTGGATCAGCCCCAGCATTTT. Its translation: CASSQPGLDQPQHF.

The CDR3 DNA is TGCGCCAGCAGCTACGGACTAGCGGGAGGGGAGACCCAGTACTTC. It translates to CASSYGLAGGETQYF. The rearrangement links TRBV5-1 to TRBJ2-5; TRBD2 matches at 15 bases. This CDR3 comprises 15 residues. Trimming cost V 3 bases and J 5 bases; bases outside gene matches: 2. CDR1 and CDR2 from the germline V gene are SGHRS and YFSETQ.

CDR3 region: CASSRTTGLNQPQHF. The CDR3 nucleotides are TGTGCCAGCAGCCGGACCACTGGACTCAATCAGCCCCAGCATTTT. V is TRBV6-5 and J is TRBJ1-5; the D is unclear. The CDR3 loop spans 15 amino acids. Trimming took 6 bases from V and 3 from J, leaving 15 bases between them. Germline CDR1 MNHEY, CDR2 SVGAGI.

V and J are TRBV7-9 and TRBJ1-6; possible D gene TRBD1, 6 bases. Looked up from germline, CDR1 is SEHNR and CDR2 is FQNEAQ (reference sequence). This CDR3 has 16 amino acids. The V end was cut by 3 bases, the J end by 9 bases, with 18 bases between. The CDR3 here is CASSLGDRLSGSPLHF. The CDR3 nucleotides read TGTGCCAGCAGCTTGGGCGACAGGCTTTCCGGTTCACCCCTCCACTTT.

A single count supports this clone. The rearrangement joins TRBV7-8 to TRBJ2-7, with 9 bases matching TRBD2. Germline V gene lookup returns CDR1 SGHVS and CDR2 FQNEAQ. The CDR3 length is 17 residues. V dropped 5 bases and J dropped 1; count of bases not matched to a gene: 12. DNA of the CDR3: TGTGCCAGCAGCAGGGGGGGTAGCGGGAGTATTTCCTACGAGCAGTACTTC. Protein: CASSRGGSGSISYEQYF.

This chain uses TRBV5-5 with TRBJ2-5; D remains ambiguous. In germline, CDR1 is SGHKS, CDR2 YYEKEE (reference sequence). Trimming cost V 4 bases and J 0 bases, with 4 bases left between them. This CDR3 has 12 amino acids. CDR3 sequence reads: CASSQYQETQYF. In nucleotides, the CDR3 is TGTGCCAGCAGCCAGTACCAAGAGACCCAGTACTTC.

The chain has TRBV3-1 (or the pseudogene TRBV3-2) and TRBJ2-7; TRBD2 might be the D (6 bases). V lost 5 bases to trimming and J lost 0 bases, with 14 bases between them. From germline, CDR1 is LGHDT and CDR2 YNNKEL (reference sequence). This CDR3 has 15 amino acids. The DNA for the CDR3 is TGTGCCAGCAGCGATGGGCCCGGGGGCTCCTACGAGCAGTACTTC. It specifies CASSDGPGGSYEQYF.

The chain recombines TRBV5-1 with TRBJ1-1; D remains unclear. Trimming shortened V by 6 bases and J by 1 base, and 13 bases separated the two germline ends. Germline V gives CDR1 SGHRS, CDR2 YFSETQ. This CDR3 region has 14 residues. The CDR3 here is CASNRYGENTEAFF. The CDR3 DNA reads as TGCGCCAGCAATCGATACGGGGAGAACACTGAAGCTTTCTTT.

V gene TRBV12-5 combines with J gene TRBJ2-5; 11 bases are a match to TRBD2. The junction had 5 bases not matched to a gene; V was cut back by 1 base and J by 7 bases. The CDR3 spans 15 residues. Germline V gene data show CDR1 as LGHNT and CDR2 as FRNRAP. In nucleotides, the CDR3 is TGTGCTAGTGGTTTGGGAACTAGCGGGAGTGGGACCCAGTACTTC. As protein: CASGLGTSGSGTQYF.

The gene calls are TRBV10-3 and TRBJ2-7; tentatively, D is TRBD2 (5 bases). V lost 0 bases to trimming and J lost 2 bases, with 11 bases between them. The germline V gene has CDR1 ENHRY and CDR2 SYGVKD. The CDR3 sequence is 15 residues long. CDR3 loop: CAISESPERAYEQYF. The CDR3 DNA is TGTGCCATCAGTGAGTCTCCAGAGAGGGCCTACGAGCAGTACTTC.